This T cell receptor (beta chain) derives from a study of OX40 agonist ivuxolimab in advanced cancers. This clone was picked up one time. Its antigen is not known. Regarding the study as a whole: Expanded peripheral T-cell antigen specificity went undetermined.

Some clones are missing from TCRdb's copy, which holds only in-frame ones; the method was immunoSEQ multiplex PCR. The repertoire holds about 110,000 clones, with more than 85% as singletons. J lost 4 bases, V lost 3 bases, and 7 bases had no gene match. This CDR3 is 15 amino acids long. Germline CDR1 reads SGHRS; CDR2 reads YFSETQ. Material: CD4+ or CD8+ T cells sorted from blood, obtained in a trial of the OX40 agonist ivuxolimab. The TCR was taken from an adult with an advanced solid tumor such as melanoma, head and neck, liver or kidney cancer. This chain uses TRBV5-1 with TRBJ2-7; 10 nucleotides line up with TRBD1. The CDR3 DNA reads TGCGCCAGCAGCTCCGGACAGGGGGTTTCGTACGAGCAGTACTTC. Its protein is CASSSGQGVSYEQYF.